The clone carrying this T cell receptor beta chain occurred a few times. Its antigen is as yet unknown. This sample is part of a study of T-cell memory formation after mild COVID-19. Findings of the study overall: The CD4+ clones that contracted clustered mainly within CM and EM, and the CD8+ clones concentrated in EMRA.

The ends were cut back, 3 bases at V and 4 bases at J, with 12 bases in the middle. The germline V gene has CDR1 MNHEY and CDR2 SMNVEV (reference sequence). The CDR3 runs to 14 residues. TCR alpha and TCR beta cDNA libraries with sample barcodes and UMIs came from 5'RACE using constant-segment primers. TCRdb itself ran the 5' RACE reads through MiXCR, one entry per CDR3 protein. The sample has over 250,000 distinct CDR3 sequences, approximately 16% seen once. The sequencing sample was made of PBMCs or a T cell subset sorted from them (not recorded which). The chain uses TRBV27 and TRBJ1-1; D unclear. The clonotype comes from a man aged 18 to 30 who had mild COVID-19 (a few samples of this study predate the infection). Cell type and time point are not known. CDR3 coding DNA: TGTGCCAGCAGTTTGAAGAGGGATGGCACTGAAGCTTTCTTT. Residues: CASSLKRDGTEAFF.